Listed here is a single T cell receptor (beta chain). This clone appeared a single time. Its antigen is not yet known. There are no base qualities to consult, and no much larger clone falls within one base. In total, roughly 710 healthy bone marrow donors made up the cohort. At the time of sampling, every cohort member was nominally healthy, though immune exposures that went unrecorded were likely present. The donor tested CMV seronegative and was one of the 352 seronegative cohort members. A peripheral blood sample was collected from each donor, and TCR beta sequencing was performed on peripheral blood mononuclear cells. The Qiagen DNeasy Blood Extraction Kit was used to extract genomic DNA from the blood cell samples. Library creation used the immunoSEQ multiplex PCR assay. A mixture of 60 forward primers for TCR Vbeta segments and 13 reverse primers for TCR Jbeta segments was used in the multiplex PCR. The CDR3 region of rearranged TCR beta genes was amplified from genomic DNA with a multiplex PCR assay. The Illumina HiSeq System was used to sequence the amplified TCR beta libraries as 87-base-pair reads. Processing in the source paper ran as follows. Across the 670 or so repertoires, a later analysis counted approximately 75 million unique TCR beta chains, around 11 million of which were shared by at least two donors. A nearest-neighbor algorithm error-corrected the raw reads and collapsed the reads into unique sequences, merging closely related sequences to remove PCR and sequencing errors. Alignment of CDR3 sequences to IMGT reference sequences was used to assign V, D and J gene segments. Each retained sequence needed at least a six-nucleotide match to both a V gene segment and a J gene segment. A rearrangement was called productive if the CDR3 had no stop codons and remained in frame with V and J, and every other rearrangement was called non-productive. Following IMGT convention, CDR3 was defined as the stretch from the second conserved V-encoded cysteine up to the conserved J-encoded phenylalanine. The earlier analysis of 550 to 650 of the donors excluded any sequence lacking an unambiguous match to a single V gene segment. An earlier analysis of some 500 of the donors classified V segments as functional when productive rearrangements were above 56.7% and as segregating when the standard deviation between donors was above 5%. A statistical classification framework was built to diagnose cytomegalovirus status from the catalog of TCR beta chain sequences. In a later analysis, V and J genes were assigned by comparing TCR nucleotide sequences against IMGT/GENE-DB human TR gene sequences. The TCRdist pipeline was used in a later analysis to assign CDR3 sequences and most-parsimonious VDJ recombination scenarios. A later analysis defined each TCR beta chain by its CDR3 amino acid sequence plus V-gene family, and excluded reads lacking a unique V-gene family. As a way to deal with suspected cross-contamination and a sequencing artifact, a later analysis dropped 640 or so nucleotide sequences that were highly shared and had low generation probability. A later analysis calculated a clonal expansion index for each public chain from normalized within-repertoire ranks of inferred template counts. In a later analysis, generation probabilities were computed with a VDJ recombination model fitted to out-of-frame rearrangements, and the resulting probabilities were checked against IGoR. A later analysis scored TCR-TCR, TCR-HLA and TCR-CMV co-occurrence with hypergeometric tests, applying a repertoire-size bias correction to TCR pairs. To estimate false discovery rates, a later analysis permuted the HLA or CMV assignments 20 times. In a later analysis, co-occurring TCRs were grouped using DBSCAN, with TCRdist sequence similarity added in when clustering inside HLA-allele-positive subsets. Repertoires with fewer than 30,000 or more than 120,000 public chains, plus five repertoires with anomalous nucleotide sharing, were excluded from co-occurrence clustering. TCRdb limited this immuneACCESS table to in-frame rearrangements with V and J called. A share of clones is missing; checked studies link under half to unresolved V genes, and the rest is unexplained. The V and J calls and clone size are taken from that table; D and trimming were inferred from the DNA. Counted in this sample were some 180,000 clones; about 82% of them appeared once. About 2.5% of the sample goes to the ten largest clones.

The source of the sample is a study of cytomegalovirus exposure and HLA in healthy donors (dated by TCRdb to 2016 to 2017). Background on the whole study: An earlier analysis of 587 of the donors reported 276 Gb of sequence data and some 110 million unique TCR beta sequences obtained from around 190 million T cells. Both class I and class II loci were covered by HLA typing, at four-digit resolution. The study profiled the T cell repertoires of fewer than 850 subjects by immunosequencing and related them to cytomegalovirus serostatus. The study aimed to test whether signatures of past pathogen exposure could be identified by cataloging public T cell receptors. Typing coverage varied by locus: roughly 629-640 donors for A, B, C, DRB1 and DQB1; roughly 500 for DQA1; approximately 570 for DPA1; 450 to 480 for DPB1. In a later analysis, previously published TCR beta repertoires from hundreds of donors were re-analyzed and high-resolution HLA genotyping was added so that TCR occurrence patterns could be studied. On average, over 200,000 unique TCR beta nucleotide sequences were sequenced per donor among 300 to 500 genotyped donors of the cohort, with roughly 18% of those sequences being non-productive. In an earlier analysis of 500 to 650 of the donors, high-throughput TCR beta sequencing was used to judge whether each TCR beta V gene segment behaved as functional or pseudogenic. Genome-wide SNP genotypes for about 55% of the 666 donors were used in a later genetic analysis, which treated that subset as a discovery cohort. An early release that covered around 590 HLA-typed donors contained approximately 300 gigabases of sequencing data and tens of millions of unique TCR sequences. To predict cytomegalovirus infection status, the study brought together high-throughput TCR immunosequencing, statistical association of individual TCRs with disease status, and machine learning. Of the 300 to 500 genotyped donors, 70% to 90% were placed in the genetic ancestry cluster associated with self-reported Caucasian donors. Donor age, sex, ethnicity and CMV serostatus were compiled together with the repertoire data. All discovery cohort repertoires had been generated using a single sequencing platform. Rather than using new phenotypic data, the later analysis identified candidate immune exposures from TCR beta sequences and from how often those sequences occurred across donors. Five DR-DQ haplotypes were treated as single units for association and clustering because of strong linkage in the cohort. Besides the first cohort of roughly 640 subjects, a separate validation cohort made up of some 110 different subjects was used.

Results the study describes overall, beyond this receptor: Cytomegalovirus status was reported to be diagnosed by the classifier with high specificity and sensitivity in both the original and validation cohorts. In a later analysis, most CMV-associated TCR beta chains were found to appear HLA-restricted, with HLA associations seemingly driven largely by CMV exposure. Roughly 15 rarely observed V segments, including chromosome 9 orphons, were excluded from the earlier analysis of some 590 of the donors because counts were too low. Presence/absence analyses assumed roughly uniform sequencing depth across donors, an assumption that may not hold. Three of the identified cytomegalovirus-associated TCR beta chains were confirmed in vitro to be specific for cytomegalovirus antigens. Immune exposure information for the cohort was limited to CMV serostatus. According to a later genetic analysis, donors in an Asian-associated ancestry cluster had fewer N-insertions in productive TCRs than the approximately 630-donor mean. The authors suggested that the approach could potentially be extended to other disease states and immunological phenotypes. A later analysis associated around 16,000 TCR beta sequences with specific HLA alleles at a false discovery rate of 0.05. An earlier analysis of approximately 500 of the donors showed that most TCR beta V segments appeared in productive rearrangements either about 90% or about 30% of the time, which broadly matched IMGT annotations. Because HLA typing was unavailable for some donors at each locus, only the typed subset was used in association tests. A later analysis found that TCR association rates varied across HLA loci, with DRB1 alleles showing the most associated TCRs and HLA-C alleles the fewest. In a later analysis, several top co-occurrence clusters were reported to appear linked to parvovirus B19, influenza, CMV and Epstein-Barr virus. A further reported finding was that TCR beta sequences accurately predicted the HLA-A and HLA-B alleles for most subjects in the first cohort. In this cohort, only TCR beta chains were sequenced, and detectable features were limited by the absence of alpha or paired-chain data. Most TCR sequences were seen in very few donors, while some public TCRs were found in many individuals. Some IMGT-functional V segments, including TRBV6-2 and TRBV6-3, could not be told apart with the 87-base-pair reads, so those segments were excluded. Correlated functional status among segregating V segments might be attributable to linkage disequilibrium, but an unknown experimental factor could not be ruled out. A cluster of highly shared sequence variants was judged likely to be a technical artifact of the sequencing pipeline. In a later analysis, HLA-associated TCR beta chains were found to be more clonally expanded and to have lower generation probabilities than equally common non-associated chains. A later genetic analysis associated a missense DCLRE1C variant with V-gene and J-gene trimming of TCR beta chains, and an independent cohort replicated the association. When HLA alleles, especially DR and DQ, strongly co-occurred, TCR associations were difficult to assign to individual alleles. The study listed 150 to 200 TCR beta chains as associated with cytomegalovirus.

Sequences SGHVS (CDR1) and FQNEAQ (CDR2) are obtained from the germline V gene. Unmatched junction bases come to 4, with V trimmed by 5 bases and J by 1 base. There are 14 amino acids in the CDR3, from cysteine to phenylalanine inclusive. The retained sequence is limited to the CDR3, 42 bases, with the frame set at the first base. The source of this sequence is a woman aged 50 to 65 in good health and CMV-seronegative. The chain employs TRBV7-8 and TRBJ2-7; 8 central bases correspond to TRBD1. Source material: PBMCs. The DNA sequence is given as TGTGCCAGCAGCGCCCGGGACAGGTCCTACGAGCAGTACTTC. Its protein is CASSARDRSYEQYF. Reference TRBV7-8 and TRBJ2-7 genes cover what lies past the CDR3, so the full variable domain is GAGVSQSPRYKVAKRGQDVALRCDPISGHVSLFWYQQALGQGPEFLTYFQNEAQLDKSGLPSDRFFAERPEGSVSTLKIQRTQQEDSAVYLCASSARDRSYEQYFGPGTRLTVT.